The 23 T cell receptor beta chains in this list originate from one sample, sequenced in a study of human T cells and chemical hapten exposure. Using its own MiXCR run on the RACE reads, TCRdb lists one record per CDR3 protein. The sample carries 42,000 or so distinct CDR3 sequences, approximately 9% recorded once. Time point reported: patch test 2, 6 weeks after DPC sensitization. Regarding treatment: therapeutic diphenylcyclopropenone sensitization with weekly scalp DPC. The sequenced sample was whole blood, obtained in connection with sensitization to the hapten diphenylcyclopropenone (DPC). These receptors originate from a woman aged 40 to 50 with alopecia areata. Some clones in this sample may be carry-over from other donors' samples.

The sample holds many counts of this clonotype. This sequence joins TRBV20-1 and TRBJ1-1; 8 bases are a match to TRBD1. Trimming cost V 0 bases and J 11 bases; bases outside gene matches: 14. The CDR3 loop spans 15 amino acids. Germline CDR1 reads DFQATT; CDR2 reads SNEGSKA (reference sequence). The CDR3 DNA sequence: TGCAGTGCTAGAGACCTCACAGGGGGAGACCTCCTCGCTTTCTTT. Amino acids: CSARDLTGGDLLAFF.

This clonotype has a count of ten or more. The chain is built from TRBV2 and TRBJ2-7; D possibly matches TRBD1 or TRBD2 (5 bases each). Trimming removed 4 bases at V and 2 bases at J, with 12 bases between. This CDR3 comprises 14 residues. CDR1 and CDR2 from the germline V gene are SNHLY and FYNNEI. CDR3 region: CASSAGTGPYEQYF. CDR3 nucleotide sequence: TGTGCCAGCAGTGCGGGGACGGGACCCTACGAGCAGTACTTC.

This clonotype was detected many times. The genes are TRBV5-5 and TRBJ2-7; 7 bases align to TRBD1. Germline loops: CDR1 SGHKS, CDR2 YYEKEE (reference sequence). The V gene end was trimmed by 4 bases and the J gene end by 5 bases; junction bases not matched to a gene: 6. The CDR3 runs 13 residues. CDR3 bases: TGTGCCAGCAGCCCGACAGGGTGGAACGAGCAGTACTTC. This encodes CASSPTGWNEQYF.

This clonotype has ten or more counts. The J gene is TRBJ1-1, the V gene TRBV6-4, with D unclear. This CDR3 comprises 13 residues. Germline V gene sequence: CDR1 MRHNA, CDR2 SNTAGT. Trimming removed 0 bases at V and 1 base at J, with 3 bases between. In nucleotides, the CDR3 is TGTGCCAGCAGTGACTCGCAGAACACTGAAGCTTTCTTT. Translating it yields CASSDSQNTEAFF.

Many counts were recorded for this clonotype. V is TRBV20-1 and J is TRBJ2-7; D call uncertain. CDR1 and CDR2 (germline): DFQATT, SNEGSKA (reference sequence). The V end lost 3 bases, the J end lost 2 bases, and 11 bases lay between the germline ends. CDR3 size: 13 residues. DNA for the CDR3: TGCAGTGCTAGGGACGGGCTTACCTACGAGCAGTACTTC. Protein: CSARDGLTYEQYF.

This clonotype was counted many times. V gene TRBV5-1 combines with J gene TRBJ2-1; TRBD2 matches 7 bases. The length of the CDR3 is 13 residues. Looked up from germline, CDR1 is SGHRS and CDR2 is YFSETQ. J gave up 8 bases and V 0 bases, and 2 bases lay outside the gene matches. CDR3 nucleotides: TGCGCCAGCAGCTTGGGAACTAGCGATGAGCAGTTCTTC. Its protein is CASSLGTSDEQFF.

Many counts were recorded for this clonotype. The rearrangement links TRBV3-1 to TRBJ1-5; possibly TRBD1 for D (6 bases). V lost 1 base and J lost 5, with 12 bases in between. This CDR3 has 15 residues. Per germline, CDR1 LGHDT and CDR2 YNNKEL (reference sequence). For the CDR3, the DNA is TGTGCCAGCAGCCAAGGTGTAGCAGGGGATCAGCCCCAGCATTTT. Its protein product is CASSQGVAGDQPQHF.

The V call is TRBV3-1, the J call TRBJ1-1, with a tentative D call TRBD1 (5 bases). The CDR3 spans 13 residues. V gave up 5 bases and J gave up 7 bases, with 14 bases separating them. Germline V lookup: CDR1 LGHDT, CDR2 YNNKEL (reference sequence). The chain's CDR3 is CASSSHRDDEAFF. The CDR3 DNA reads TGTGCCAGCAGCAGTCACCGGGACGATGAAGCTTTCTTT.

This clonotype has a count of ten or more. The chain joins TRBV18 to TRBJ1-4; D might be TRBD1 (5 bases). Trimming took off 3 bases at V and 3 bases at J, with 8 bases between the two ends. In germline, CDR1 is KGHSH, CDR2 LQKENI. CDR3 length: 14 residues. CDR3 DNA: TGTGCCAGCTCACCGGGACGCGCTAATGAAAAACTGTTTTTT. Its protein is CASSPGRANEKLFF.

This clonotype was observed at least ten times. The chain combines TRBV20-1 with TRBJ1-4, with 7 bases aligning to TRBD1. V gave up 1 base and J gave up 7 bases; unmatched junction bases: 12. CDR3 length: 16 amino acids. Germline CDR1 DFQATT, CDR2 SNEGSKA (reference sequence). The CDR3: CSARVLRGQMGEKLFF. As DNA, the CDR3 is TGCAGTGCTAGAGTTTTGAGGGGGCAAATGGGTGAAAAACTGTTTTTT.

This clonotype rates as medium-sized. This chain connects TRBV7-6 to TRBJ2-7; TRBD2 agrees at 8 bases. Per germline, CDR1 SGHVS and CDR2 FNYEAQ. The J segment lost 4 bases and the V segment lost 5 bases, leaving 13 bases of the junction unmatched. The CDR3 runs to 16 residues. CDR3 sequence (DNA): TGTGCCAGCAGCCGAGCGACGGGGGGGGCTTTGTACGAGCAGTACTTC. It yields the protein CASSRATGGALYEQYF.

Concerning this clonotype itself: A read error may be the cause here, since a much bigger clone is one base away. The rearrangement uses TRBV18 and TRBJ2-3; 8 bases are a match to TRBD2. This CDR3 is 16 amino acids long. Trimming cost V 2 bases and J 3 bases; bases outside gene matches: 7. CDR1 is KGHSH and CDR2 is LQKENI in the germline V gene. CDR3: CASSPGTGGLTDTQYF. The CDR3 nucleotides are TGTGCCAGCTCACCAGGGACGGGGGGGCTAACAGATACGCAGTATTTT.

This clonotype was seen many times. The chain links TRBV2 to TRBJ2-1; 8 nucleotides line up with TRBD1. CDR1 and CDR2 (germline): SNHLY, FYNNEI. The CDR3 runs to 14 residues. V shed 4 bases, J shed 6 bases, and the junction held 5 bases outside the gene matches. CDR3 sequence: CASSGQGAFNEQFF. CDR3 nucleotides: TGTGCCAGCAGTGGTCAGGGGGCGTTCAATGAGCAGTTCTTC.

This clonotype was recorded at least ten times. The V and J genes are TRBV3-1 and TRBJ1-5; D unresolved. Germline CDR1 is LGHDT and CDR2 is YNNKEL (reference sequence). This CDR3 is 13 amino acids long. Trimming removed 0 bases at V and 6 bases at J, with 6 bases between. The CDR3 DNA sequence: TGTGCCAGCAGCCAAGAAGCACTTCAGCCCCAGCATTTT. Its protein product is CASSQEALQPQHF.

This clonotype appeared many times. The chain is built from TRBV27 and TRBJ2-4; D not resolved. There are 16 residues in the CDR3. The V end lost 9 bases, the J end lost 0 bases, and 18 bases lay between the germline ends. Per the germline V gene, CDR1 is MNHEY and CDR2 is SMNVEV (reference sequence). The CDR3 DNA follows: TGTGCCAGTGCCTGGACGGCGATTATAGCCAAAAACATTCAGTACTTC. Its protein is CASAWTAIIAKNIQYF.

This clonotype was recorded at least ten times. This chain uses TRBV20-1 with TRBJ2-7; the D is unclear. The CDR3 covers 14 residues. CDR1 and CDR2 from the germline V gene are DFQATT and SNEGSKA (reference sequence). The V end was cut by 1 base, the J end by 0 bases, with 10 bases between. The CDR3 sequence is CSARGGRSSYEQYF. In DNA form, the CDR3 reads TGCAGTGCTAGAGGAGGACGGAGCTCCTACGAGCAGTACTTC.

As to this clonotype: A junction end diverges from the germline sequence, so it may reflect a read error. The V and J genes are TRBV15 and TRBJ2-1; 14 positions match TRBD2. Germline V gene sequence: CDR1 LNHNV, CDR2 YYDKDF (reference sequence). This CDR3 is 22 amino acids long. The DNA of the CDR3 is TGTACCACCAGCAGAGATAGGCATTATGGGACTAGCGGGGGCCTTGGTATGGATGAGCAGTTCTTC. This encodes CTTSRDRHYGTSGGLGMDEQFF.

This clonotype has a handful of counts. This sequence joins TRBV5-6 and TRBJ2-7; TRBD1 or TRBD2 may be the D gene (5 bases each). CDR3 length: 15 residues. The V gene's germline CDR1 is SGHDT and CDR2 YYEEEE. V gave up 4 bases and J gave up 2 bases, with 16 bases separating them. The CDR3 DNA follows: TGTGCCAGCAGCCGACCCGGGACGGCGACCTACGAGCAGTACTTC. Its protein product is CASSRPGTATYEQYF. Variable domain in full (rest from reference TRBV5-6 and TRBJ2-7): DAGVTQSPTHLIKTRGQQVTLRCSPKSGHDTVSWYQQALGQGPQFIFQYYEEEERQRGNFPDRFSGHQFPNYSSELNVNALLLGDSALYLCASSRPGTATYEQYFGPGTRLTVT.

This clonotype was recorded a few times. The V and J genes are TRBV7-2 and TRBJ1-2; no clear D gene. Trimming removed 2 bases at V and 9 bases at J, with 10 bases between. Germline loops: CDR1 SGHTA, CDR2 FQGNSA. The CDR3 length is 12 residues. CDR3 nucleotides: TGTGCCAGCAGCTTATACTCCGGTCGCTACACCTTC. This translates into CASSLYSGRYTF.

This clonotype was picked up a small number of times. The rearrangement uses TRBV7-9 and TRBJ2-1; 11 positions agree with TRBD2. Germline V lookup: CDR1 SEHNR, CDR2 FQNEAQ (reference sequence). The CDR3 has 18 residues. The V and J ends lost 2 bases and 0 bases, in that order; junction bases with no gene match: 6. CDR3 sequence (DNA): TGTGCCAGCAGCTTATTACTAGCGGGGGCTAGCTCCTACAATGAGCAGTTCTTC. Residues: CASSLLLAGASSYNEQFF.

The rearrangement uses TRBV28 and TRBJ1-5; D might be TRBD1 (6 bases). Germline V lookup: CDR1 MDHEN, CDR2 SYDVKM. The V and J ends lost 4 bases and 0 bases respectively, with 13 bases between them. This CDR3 spans 16 amino acids. The CDR3 bases are TGTGCCAGCAGTTCCGGGGGCAGTTATAGCAATCAGCCCCAGCATTTT. Amino acids: CASSSGGSYSNQPQHF.

This clonotype was detected ten times or more. The gene calls are TRBV7-6 and TRBJ2-1, with 9 bases matching TRBD2. J was trimmed by 9 bases and V by 1 base; bases with no gene match: 7. The CDR3 has 15 amino acids. Germline assignment: CDR1 SGHVS and CDR2 FNYEAQ. The CDR3 nucleotides are TGTGCCAGCAGCTTAGTAGCGGGGGCTAGCGTTGAGCAGTTCTTC. Translation gives CASSLVAGASVEQFF.

This clonotype was seen more than once but under ten times. The chain carries TRBV2 and TRBJ2-7; TRBD1 might be the D (5 bases). V was clipped by 3 bases and J by 5 bases, with 17 bases between them. The CDR3 sequence is 15 residues long. Germline V gene data show CDR1 as SNHLY and CDR2 as FYNNEI. DNA for the CDR3: TGTGCCAGCAGTGATATTGGCAGGGCGGTCCACGAGCAGTACTTC. This translates into CASSDIGRAVHEQYF.